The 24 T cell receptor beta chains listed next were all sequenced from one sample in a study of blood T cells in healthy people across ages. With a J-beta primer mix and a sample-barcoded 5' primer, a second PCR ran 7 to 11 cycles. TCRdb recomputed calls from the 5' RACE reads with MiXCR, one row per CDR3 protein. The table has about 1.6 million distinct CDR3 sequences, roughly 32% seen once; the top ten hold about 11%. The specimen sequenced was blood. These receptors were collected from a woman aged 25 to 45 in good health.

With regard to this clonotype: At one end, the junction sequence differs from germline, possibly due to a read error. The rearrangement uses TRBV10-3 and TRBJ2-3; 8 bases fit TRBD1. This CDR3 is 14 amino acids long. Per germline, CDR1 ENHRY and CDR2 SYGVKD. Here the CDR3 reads CAIRGTGGADTQYF. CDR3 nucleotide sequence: TGTGCAATCAGGGGGACAGGTGGGGCAGATACGCAGTATTTT.

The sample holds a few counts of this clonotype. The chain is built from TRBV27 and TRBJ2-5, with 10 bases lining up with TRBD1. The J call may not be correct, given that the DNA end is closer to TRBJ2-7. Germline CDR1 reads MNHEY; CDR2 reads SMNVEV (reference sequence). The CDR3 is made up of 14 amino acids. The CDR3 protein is CASSAGTGVGEQYF. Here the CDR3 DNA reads TGTGCCAGCAGCGCCGGGACAGGGGTTGGCGAGCAGTACTTC.

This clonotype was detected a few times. CDR3 loop: CASSHDLKLAKNIQYF. The CDR3 coding sequence is TGTGCCAGCAGCCACGACCTAAAACTAGCCAAAAACATTCAGTACTTC. The chain uses TRBV7-9 and TRBJ2-4; D gene unclear. The CDR3 runs to 16 residues. V gave up 5 bases and J gave up 0 bases, with 14 bases separating them. Germline CDR1 SEHNR, CDR2 FQNEAQ (reference sequence).

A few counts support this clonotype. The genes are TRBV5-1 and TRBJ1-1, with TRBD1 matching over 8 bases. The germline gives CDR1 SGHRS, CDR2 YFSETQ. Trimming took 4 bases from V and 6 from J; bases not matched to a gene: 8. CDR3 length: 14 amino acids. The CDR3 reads CASSQTGDYAEAFF. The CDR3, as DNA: TGCGCCAGCAGCCAGACAGGGGATTATGCTGAAGCTTTCTTT.

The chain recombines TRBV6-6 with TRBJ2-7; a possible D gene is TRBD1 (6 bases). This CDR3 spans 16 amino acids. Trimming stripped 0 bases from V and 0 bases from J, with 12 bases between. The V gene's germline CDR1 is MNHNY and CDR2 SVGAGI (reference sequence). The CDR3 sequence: CASSYSTPDSSYEQYF. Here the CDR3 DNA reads TGTGCCAGCAGTTACTCGACTCCGGACAGCTCCTACGAGCAGTACTTC.

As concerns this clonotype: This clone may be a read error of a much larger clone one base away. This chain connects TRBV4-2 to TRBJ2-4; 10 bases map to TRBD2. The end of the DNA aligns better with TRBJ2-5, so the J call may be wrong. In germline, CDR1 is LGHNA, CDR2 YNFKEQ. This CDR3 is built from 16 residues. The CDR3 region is CASSQDPLAGEETQYF. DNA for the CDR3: TGTGCCAGCAGCCAAGATCCTCTAGCGGGAGAAGAGACCCAGTACTTC.

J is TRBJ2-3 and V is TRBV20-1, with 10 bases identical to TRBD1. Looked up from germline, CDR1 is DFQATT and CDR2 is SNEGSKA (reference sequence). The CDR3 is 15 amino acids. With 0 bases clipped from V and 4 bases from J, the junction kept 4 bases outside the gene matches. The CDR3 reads CSARDDRGRADTQYF. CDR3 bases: TGCAGTGCTAGAGACGACAGGGGGCGCGCAGATACGCAGTATTTT.

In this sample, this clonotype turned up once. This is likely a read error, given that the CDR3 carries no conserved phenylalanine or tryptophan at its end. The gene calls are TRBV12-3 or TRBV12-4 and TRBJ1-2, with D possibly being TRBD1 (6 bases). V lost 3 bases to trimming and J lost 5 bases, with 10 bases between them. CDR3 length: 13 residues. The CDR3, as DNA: TGTGCCAGCAGTTTTCTTACAGGGTATGGCTACACCTGC. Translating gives CASSFLTGYGYTC.

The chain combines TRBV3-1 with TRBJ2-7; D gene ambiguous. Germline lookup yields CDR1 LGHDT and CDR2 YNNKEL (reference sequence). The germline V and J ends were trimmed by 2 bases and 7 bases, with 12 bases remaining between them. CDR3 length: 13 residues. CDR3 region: CASSQIKTEEQYF. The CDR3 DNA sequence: TGTGCCAGCAGCCAAATTAAGACTGAGGAGCAGTACTTC.

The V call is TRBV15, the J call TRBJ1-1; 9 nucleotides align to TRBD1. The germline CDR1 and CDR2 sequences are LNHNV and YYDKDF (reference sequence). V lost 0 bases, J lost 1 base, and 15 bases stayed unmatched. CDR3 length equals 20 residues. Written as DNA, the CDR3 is TGTGCCACCAGCAGAGATCCGCCCCGGGACAGGGAGGGGCAGAACACTGAAGCTTTCTTT. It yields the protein CATSRDPPRDREGQNTEAFF.

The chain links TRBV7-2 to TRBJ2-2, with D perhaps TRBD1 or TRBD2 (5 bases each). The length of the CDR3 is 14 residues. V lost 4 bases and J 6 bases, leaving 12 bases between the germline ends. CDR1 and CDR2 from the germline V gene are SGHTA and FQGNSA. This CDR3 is CASSSWDRPGELFF. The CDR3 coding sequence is TGTGCCAGCAGCTCCTGGGACCGACCCGGGGAGCTGTTTTTT.

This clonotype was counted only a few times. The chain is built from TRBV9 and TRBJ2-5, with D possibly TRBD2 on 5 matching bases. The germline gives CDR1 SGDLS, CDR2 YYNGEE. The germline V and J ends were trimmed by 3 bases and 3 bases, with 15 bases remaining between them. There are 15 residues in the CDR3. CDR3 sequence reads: CASSGDGYGEETQYF. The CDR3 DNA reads TGTGCCAGCAGCGGAGATGGGTACGGGGAAGAGACCCAGTACTTC.

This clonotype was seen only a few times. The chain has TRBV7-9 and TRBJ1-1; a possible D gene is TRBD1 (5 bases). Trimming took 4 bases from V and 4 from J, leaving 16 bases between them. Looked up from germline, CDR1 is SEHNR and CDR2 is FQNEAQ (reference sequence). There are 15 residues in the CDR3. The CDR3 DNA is TGTGCCAGCAGCTCCTACCAGAGGGGCGGCACTGAAGCTTTCTTT. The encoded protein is CASSSYQRGGTEAFF.

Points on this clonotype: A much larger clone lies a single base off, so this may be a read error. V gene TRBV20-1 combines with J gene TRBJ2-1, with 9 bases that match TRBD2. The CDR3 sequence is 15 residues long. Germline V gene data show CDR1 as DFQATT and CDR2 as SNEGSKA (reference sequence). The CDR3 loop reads CSAPGAGGGAHEQCF. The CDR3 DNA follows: TGCAGTGCCCCCGGGGCTGGCGGGGGGGCGCATGAGCAGTGCTTC.

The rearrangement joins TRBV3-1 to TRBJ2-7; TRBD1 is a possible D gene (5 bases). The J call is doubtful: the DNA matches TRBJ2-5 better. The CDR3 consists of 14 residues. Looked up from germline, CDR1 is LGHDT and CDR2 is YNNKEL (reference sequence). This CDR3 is CATSRGFGQETQYF. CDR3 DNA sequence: TGTGCCACCTCTAGGGGCTTCGGCCAAGAGACCCAGTACTTC.

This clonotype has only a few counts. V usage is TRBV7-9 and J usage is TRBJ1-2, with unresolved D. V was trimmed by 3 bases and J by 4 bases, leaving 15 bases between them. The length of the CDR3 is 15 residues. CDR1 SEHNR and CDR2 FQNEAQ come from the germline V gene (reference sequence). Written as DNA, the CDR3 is TGTGCCAGCAGCTTTATAACGGCCGCGTCCTATGGCTACACCTTC. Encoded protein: CASSFITAASYGYTF.

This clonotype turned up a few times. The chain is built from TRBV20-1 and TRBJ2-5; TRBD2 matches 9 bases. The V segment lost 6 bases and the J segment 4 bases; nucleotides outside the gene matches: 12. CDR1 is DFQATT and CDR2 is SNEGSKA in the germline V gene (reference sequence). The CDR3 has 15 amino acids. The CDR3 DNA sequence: TGCAGTGCGCGTAGCGGGGGTGCTCCGGGAGAGACCCAGTACTTC. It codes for CSARSGGAPGETQYF.

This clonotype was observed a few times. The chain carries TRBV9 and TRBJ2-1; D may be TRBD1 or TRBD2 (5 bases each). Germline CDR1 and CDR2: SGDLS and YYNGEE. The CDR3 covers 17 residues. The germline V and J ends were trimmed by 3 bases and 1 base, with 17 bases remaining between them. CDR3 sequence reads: CASSATPGTISYNEQFF. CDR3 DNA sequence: TGTGCCAGCAGCGCCACACCGGGGACGATTTCCTACAATGAGCAGTTCTTC.

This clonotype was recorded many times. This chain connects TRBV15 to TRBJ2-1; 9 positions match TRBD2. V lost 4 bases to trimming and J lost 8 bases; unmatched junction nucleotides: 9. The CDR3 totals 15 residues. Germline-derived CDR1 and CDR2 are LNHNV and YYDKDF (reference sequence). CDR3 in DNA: TGTGCCACCAGCAACCGAGCGGGGGGTCCTGATGAGCAGTTCTTC. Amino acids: CATSNRAGGPDEQFF.

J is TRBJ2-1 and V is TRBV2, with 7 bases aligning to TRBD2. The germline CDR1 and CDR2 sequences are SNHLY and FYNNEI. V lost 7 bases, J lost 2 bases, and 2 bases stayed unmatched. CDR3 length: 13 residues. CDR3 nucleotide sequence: TGTGCCAGCATGGCGGGGGCCTACAATGAGCAGTTCTTC. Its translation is CASMAGAYNEQFF.

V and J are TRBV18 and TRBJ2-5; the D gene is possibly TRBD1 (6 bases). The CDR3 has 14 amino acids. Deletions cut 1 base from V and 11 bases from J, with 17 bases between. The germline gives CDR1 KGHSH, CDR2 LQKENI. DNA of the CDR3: TGTGCCAGCTCACCACAGTCAGGGGTAAGGGAGCAGTACTTC. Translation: CASSPQSGVREQYF.

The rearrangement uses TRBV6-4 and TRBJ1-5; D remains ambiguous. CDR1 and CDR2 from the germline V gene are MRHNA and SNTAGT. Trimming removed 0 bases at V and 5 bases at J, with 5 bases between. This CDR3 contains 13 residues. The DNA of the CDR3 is TGTGCCAGCAGTGACTCGGAAGATCAGCCCCAGCATTTT. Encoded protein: CASSDSEDQPQHF.

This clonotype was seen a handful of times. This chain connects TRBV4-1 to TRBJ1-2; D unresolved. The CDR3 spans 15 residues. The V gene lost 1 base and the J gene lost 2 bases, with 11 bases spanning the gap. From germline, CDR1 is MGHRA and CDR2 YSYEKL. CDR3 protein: CASSQVEFGNYGYTF. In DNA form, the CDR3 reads TGCGCCAGCAGCCAAGTCGAGTTCGGAAACTATGGCTACACCTTC.

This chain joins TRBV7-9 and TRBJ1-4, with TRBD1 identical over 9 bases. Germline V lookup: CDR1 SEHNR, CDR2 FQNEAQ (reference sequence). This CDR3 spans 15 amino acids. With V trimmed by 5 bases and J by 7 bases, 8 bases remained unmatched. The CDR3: CASSRRTGDGEKLFF. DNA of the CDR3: TGTGCCAGCAGCAGACGGACAGGGGATGGTGAAAAACTGTTTTTT.